This record covers a single T cell receptor beta chain. Its antigen is unidentified. Per the germline V gene, CDR1 is SGHAT and CDR2 is FQDESV (reference sequence). V dropped 0 bases and J dropped 6 bases, with 12 bases sitting between them. This CDR3 is 16 amino acids long. To make TCR beta libraries, researchers used iRepertoire HTBI primers and Arm-PCR of CDR3 regions. From the multiplex PCR reads, TCRdb called clonotypes with MiXCR, one entry per CDR3 protein. The sample lists 400,000 or so distinct CDR3 sequences, around 20% occurring once. The data belong to a study of regulatory T cells in long-lasting Graves disease. Study overall: Over-5-year antithyroid drug use with positive TSH receptor antibodies defined persistent Graves' disease in the study.

Study-wide results and caveats: Thyroid tissue was not studied; only peripheral blood was.

Time point specified: persistent/refractory GD, antithyroid drugs over 5 years with positive TRAb. Making the TCR library involved RNA that had been extracted from PBMCs. EDTA tubes received approximately 9.8 milliliters of drawn peripheral blood. The source material was peripheral blood mononuclear cells (PBMCs), sampled when the disease was refractory, from a patient treated with antithyroid drugs. The TCR comes from a female donor with Graves disease. The genes are TRBV11-1 and TRBJ2-6; D is ambiguous. CDR3 bases: TGTGCCAGCAGCTTAGCCGGTTTCTTTTTGGCCAACGTCCTGACTTTC. Amino acids: CASSLAGFFLANVLTF.